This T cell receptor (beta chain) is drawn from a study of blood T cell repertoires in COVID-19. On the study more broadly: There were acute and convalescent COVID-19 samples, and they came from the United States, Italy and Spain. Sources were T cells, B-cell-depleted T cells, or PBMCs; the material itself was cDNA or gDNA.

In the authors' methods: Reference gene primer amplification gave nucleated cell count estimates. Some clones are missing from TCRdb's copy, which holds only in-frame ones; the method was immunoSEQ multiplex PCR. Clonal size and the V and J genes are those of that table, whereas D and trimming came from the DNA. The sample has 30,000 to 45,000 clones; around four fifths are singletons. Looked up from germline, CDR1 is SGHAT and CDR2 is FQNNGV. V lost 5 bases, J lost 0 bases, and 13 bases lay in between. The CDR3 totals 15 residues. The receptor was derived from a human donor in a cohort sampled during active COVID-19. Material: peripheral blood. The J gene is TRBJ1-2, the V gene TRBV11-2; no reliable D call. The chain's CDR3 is CASSPVRSTNYGYTF. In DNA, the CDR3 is TGTGCCAGCAGCCCCGTGAGGTCTACTAACTATGGCTACACCTTC.